A selection of T cell receptor beta chains follows, all from one sample in a study of CD8+ T cells in alopecia areata. Libraries were prepared by immunoSEQ multiplex PCR; TCRdb keeps only in-frame clonotypes and omits some of them. The table has over 150,000 clones, around 63% seen once. Here the sequenced sample was CD4+ T cells sorted from blood, taken at week 0. The source is a human donor with alopecia areata. Each CDR3 is given with its conserved first and last residue. D genes are given only for firm matches. For some rows the clone size is stated as once, few or many, or as a class when expanded; others skip it.

CDR3aa,CDR3nt,d_gene,v_gene,abundance,j_gene
CSVEGQQKYGYTF,TGCAGCGTTGAAGGCCAGCAAAAGTATGGCTACACCTTC,NA,TRBV29-1,NA,TRBJ1-2
CATSRAPGQGTSPLHF,TGTGCCACCAGCAGAGCCCCGGGACAGGGCACTTCACCCCTCCACTTT,TRBD1,TRBV15,once,TRBJ1-6
CASLSDRGGQETQYF,TGTGCCTCCCTCTCGGACAGGGGGGGACAAGAGACCCAGTACTTC,TRBD1,TRBV7-8,NA,TRBJ2-5
CSVGGGQETQYF,TGCAGCGTTGGCGGCGGCCAGGAGACCCAGTACTTC,NA,TRBV29-1,NA,TRBJ2-5
CASSSRQGSDGYTF,TGTGCCAGCAGTTCCCGACAGGGATCGGATGGCTACACCTTC,TRBD1,TRBV13,NA,TRBJ1-2
CASSPTSGGSTDTQYF,TGTGCCAGCAGCCCGACTAGCGGGGGTTCCACAGATACGCAGTATTTT,TRBD2,TRBV7-9,NA,TRBJ2-3
CSVLSTDTQYF,TGCAGCGTCTTGAGCACAGATACGCAGTATTTT,NA,TRBV29-1,few,TRBJ2-3
CSVDGQYATEAFF,TGCAGCGTTGATGGCCAGTATGCCACTGAAGCTTTCTTT,NA,TRBV29-1,NA,TRBJ1-1
CASSPYRSSGTDTQYF,TGTGCCAGCTCACCCTATCGGTCGAGCGGAACAGATACGCAGTATTTT,NA,TRBV18,NA,TRBJ2-3
CASSLETGNEQFF,TGCGCCAGCAGCTTGGAGACGGGCAATGAGCAGTTCTTC,NA,TRBV5-1,NA,TRBJ2-1
CSAKGRDGYTF,TGCAGTGCTAAAGGACGGGATGGCTACACCTTC,NA,TRBV20-1,NA,TRBJ1-2
CASSYTQGAYGYTF,TGTGCCAGCAGTTACACCCAGGGGGCCTATGGCTACACCTTC,TRBD1,TRBV6-5,NA,TRBJ1-2
CASSPSGAARETQYF,TGTGCCAGCAGCCCATCGGGGGCAGCGCGGGAGACCCAGTACTTC,NA,TRBV14,few,TRBJ2-5
CSVDPQGAGGYTF,TGCAGCGTTGATCCGCAGGGGGCAGGTGGCTACACCTTC,TRBD1,TRBV29-1,NA,TRBJ1-2
CASSQEGVSPLHF,TGCGCCAGCAGCCAGGAAGGGGTTTCACCCCTCCACTTT,NA,TRBV5-1,NA,TRBJ1-6
CSVDAGLSGSTDTQYF,TGCAGCGTTGACGCCGGGCTTTCGGGGAGCACAGATACGCAGTATTTT,NA,TRBV29-1,few,TRBJ2-3
CASSMQGIADGYTF,TGTGCCAGTAGTATGCAGGGAATTGCAGATGGCTACACCTTC,NA,TRBV19,NA,TRBJ1-2